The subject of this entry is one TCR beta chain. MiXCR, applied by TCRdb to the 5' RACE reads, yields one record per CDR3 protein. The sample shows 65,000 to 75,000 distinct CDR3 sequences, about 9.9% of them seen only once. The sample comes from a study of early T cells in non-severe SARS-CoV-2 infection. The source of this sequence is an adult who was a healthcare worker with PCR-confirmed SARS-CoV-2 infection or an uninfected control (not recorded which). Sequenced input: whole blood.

The DNA for the CDR3 is TGTGCCAGCAGCACAGGGGTCATGAACACTGAAGCTTTCTTT. Translated: CASSTGVMNTEAFF. This rearrangement joins TRBV7-8 to TRBJ1-1; TRBD1 matches at 7 bases. Germline V gene sequence: CDR1 SGHVS, CDR2 FQNEAQ. V lost 5 bases, J lost 0 bases, and 3 bases stayed unmatched. CDR3 size: 14 residues. The full variable domain, completed using reference TRBV7-8 and TRBJ1-1, is GAGVSQSPRYKVAKRGQDVALRCDPISGHVSLFWYQQALGQGPEFLTYFQNEAQLDKSGLPSDRFFAERPEGSVSTLKIQRTQQEDSAVYLCASSTGVMNTEAFFGQGTRLTVV.